This entry lists 14 T cell receptor beta chains sequenced from one sample in a study of blood T cell repertoires in COVID-19. Clones were read by immunoSEQ multiplex PCR, and TCRdb kept only the in-frame ones, dropping some. The sample lists 280,000 or so clones, 85% seen once, with about 2.5% in the top ten. Sequenced: PBMCs or T cells enriched from blood (not recorded which). Receptor source: a woman in her fifties or sixties who had recovered from COVID-19.

The chain uses TRBV29-1 and TRBJ1-1; maybe TRBD1 (5 bases). Trimming took off 4 bases at V and 0 bases at J, with 6 bases between the two ends. The CDR3 has 12 residues. CDR1 SQVTM and CDR2 ANQGSEA come from the germline V gene. The CDR3 nucleotides read TGCAGCGTTGGACAGCTGAACACTGAAGCTTTCTTT. Encoded protein: CSVGQLNTEAFF.

The chain links TRBV5-1 to TRBJ1-5; D might be TRBD1 (6 bases). Germline-derived CDR1 and CDR2 are SGHRS and YFSETQ. The CDR3 is 14 amino acids. V was clipped by 0 bases and J by 3 bases, with 7 bases between them. CDR3 sequence reads: CASSLGTVNQPQHF. Here the CDR3 DNA reads TGCGCCAGCAGCTTGGGGACAGTCAATCAGCCCCAGCATTTT.

The chain is built from TRBV4-1 and TRBJ2-5; perhaps TRBD2 as D (6 bases). CDR3 length equals 18 residues. Germline lookup yields CDR1 MGHRA and CDR2 YSYEKL. The V end lost 1 base, the J end lost 1 base, and 19 bases lay between the germline ends. CDR3 residues: CASSQVPVLGGPQETQYF. The CDR3 coding sequence is TGCGCCAGCAGCCAAGTCCCCGTCCTGGGGGGACCCCAAGAGACCCAGTACTTC.

The V call is TRBV5-5, the J call TRBJ1-1; D might be TRBD1 (5 bases). V gave up 1 base and J gave up 3 bases, with 13 bases separating them. This CDR3 has 15 residues. CDR1 is SGHKS, CDR2 YYEKEE, per germline (reference sequence). CDR3 region: CASSLLGQTDTEAFF. CDR3 DNA: TGTGCCAGCAGCTTGCTCGGACAAACAGACACTGAAGCTTTCTTT.

V gene TRBV28 combines with J gene TRBJ1-1, with TRBD1 matching over 7 bases. V gave up 6 bases and J gave up 8 bases; unmatched junction bases: 6. The germline gives CDR1 MDHEN, CDR2 SYDVKM. This CDR3 comprises 12 residues. CDR3 in DNA: TGTGCCAGCAGCCGGGGACAGCTCGAAGCTTTCTTT. Translation: CASSRGQLEAFF. The full variable domain, its missing parts supplied by reference TRBV28 and TRBJ1-1, is DVKVTQSSRYLVKRTGEKVFLECVQDMDHENMFWYRQDPGLGLRLIYFSYDVKMKEKGDIPEGYSVSREKKERFSLILESASTNQTSMYLCASSRGQLEAFFGQGTRLTVV.

V gene TRBV19 combines with J gene TRBJ1-5; TRBD1 agrees at 9 bases. J lost 4 bases, V lost 4 bases, and 17 bases had no gene match. The germline gives CDR1 LNHDA, CDR2 SQIVND (reference sequence). The CDR3 has 19 amino acids. CDR3 region: CASSNTLNLMTGGNQPQHF. In DNA form, the CDR3 reads TGTGCCAGTAGTAATACCTTAAATCTGATGACAGGGGGGAATCAGCCCCAGCATTTT.

The CDR3 sequence is CASSRRGDYATNEKLFF. The CDR3 region has the DNA TGTGCCAGCAGCCGCAGGGGTGATTACGCAACTAATGAAAAACTGTTTTTT. This chain joins TRBV13 and TRBJ1-4; D may be TRBD1 (6 bases). Trimming shortened V by 5 bases and J by 0 bases, and 16 bases separated the two germline ends. CDR1 is PRHDT, CDR2 FYEKMQ, per germline (reference sequence). The CDR3 has 17 amino acids. The variable domain in full, with the rest retrieved from reference TRBV13 and TRBJ1-4, is AAGVIQSPRHLIKEKRETATLKCYPIPRHDTVYWYQQGPGQDPQFLISFYEKMQSDKGSIPDRFSAQQFSDYHSELNMSSLELGDSALYFCASSRRGDYATNEKLFFGSGTQLSVL.

V gene TRBV5-1 combines with J gene TRBJ2-3, with TRBD2 matching over 15 bases. V shed 4 bases, J shed 3 bases, and the junction held 3 bases outside the gene matches. Germline-derived CDR1 and CDR2 are SGHRS and YFSETQ. The CDR3 runs 16 residues. The CDR3 bases are TGCGCCAGCAGCCGGGGGACTAGCGGGAGGACAGATACGCAGTATTTT. Translating it yields CASSRGTSGRTDTQYF.

The gene calls are TRBV5-4 and TRBJ2-1, with 8 positions matching TRBD1. V was pared by 4 bases and J by 2 bases, with 8 bases of the junction left unmatched. This CDR3 contains 16 residues. Germline V lookup: CDR1 SGHNT, CDR2 YYREEE (reference sequence). The CDR3 loop reads CASSPNAGGAYNEQFF. The DNA of the CDR3 is TGTGCCAGCAGCCCCAATGCAGGGGGCGCCTACAATGAGCAGTTCTTC.

The rearrangement uses TRBV18 and TRBJ2-4, with 7 bases lining up with TRBD2. The length of the CDR3 is 16 residues. Germline CDR1 and CDR2: KGHSH and LQKENI. Trimming removed 3 bases from V and 1 base from J; junction bases left unmatched: 6. Here the CDR3 DNA reads TGTGCCAGCTCACCCCAAGCCGGGGGGGCCAAAAACATTCAGTACTTC. Its translation: CASSPQAGGAKNIQYF. Full variable domain (outside the CDR3, taken from reference TRBV18 and TRBJ2-4): NAGVMQNPRHLVRRRGQEARLRCSPMKGHSHVYWYRQLPEEGLKFMVYLQKENIIDESGMPKERFSAEFPKEGPSILRIQQVVRGDSAAYFCASSPQAGGAKNIQYFGAGTRLSVL.

This clone was counted once. The chain combines TRBV7-8 with TRBJ2-1; D gene unclear. This CDR3 region has 15 residues. Germline CDR1 is SGHVS and CDR2 is FQNEAQ. Deletions cut 5 bases from V and 3 bases from J, with 14 bases between. The CDR3 here is CASSHRERYYNEQFF. The CDR3 nucleotides are TGTGCCAGCAGCCACCGTGAACGGTACTACAATGAGCAGTTCTTC.

The sample holds one count of this clone. The J gene is TRBJ1-1, the V gene TRBV18, with no clear D. Trimming took 3 bases from V and 4 from J, leaving 18 bases between them. The CDR3 runs to 16 residues. Per the germline V gene, CDR1 is KGHSH and CDR2 is LQKENI. The DNA of the CDR3 is TGTGCCAGCTCACCCACTGGCCTCGGGTTGAGCACTGAAGCTTTCTTT. Translated, it gives CASSPTGLGLSTEAFF.

This clone was picked up one time. The chain is built from TRBV9 and TRBJ2-7; 9 nucleotides match TRBD1. The germline gives CDR1 SGDLS, CDR2 YYNGEE. The CDR3 sequence is 14 residues long. Germline trimming cut 4 bases from V and 5 bases from J; bases unmatched to any gene: 7. The CDR3 loop is CASSPWDRVHEQYF. In nucleotides, the CDR3 is TGTGCCAGCAGCCCTTGGGACAGGGTCCACGAGCAGTACTTC.

In this sample, this clone turned up once. This CDR3 is also generated by other DNA sequences in the sample. CDR3 region: CASSLGQSGNTIYF. Written as DNA, the CDR3 is TGCGCCAGCAGCTTGGGGCAATCTGGAAACACCATATATTTT. V is TRBV5-1 and J is TRBJ1-3; no definite D call. The CDR3 runs 14 residues. From germline, CDR1 is SGHRS and CDR2 YFSETQ. Trimming removed 0 bases from V and 1 base from J, with 5 bases in between.